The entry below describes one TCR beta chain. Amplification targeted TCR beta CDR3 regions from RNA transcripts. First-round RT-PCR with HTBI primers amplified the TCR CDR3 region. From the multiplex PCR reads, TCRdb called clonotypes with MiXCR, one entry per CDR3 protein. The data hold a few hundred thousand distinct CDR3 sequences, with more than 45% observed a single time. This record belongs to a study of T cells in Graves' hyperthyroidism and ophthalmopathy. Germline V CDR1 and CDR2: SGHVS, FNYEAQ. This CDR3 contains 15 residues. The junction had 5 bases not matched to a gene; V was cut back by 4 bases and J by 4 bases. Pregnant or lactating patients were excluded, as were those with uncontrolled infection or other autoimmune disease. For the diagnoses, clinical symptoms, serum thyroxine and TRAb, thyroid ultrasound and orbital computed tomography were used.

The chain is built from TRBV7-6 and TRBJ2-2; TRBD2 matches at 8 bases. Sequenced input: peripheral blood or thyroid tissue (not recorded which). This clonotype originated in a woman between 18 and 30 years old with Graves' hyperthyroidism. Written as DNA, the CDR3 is TGTGCCAGCAGCTATAGCGGGACCCCCACCGGGGAGCTGTTTTTT. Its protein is CASSYSGTPTGELFF.